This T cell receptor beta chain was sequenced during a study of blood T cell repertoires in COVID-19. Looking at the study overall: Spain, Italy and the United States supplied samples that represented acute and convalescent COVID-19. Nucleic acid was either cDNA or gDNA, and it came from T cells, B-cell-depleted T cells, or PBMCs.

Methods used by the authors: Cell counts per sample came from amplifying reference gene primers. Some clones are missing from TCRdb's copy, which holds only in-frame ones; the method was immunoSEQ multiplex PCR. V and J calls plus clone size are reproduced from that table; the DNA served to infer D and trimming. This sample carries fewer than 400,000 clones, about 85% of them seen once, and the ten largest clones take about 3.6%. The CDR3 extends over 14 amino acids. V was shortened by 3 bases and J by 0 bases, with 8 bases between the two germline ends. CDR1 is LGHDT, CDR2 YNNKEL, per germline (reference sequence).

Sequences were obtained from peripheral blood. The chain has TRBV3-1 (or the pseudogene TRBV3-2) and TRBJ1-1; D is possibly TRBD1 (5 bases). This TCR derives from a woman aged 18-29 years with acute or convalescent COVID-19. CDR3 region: CASSQTAMNTEAFF. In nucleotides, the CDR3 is TGTGCCAGCAGCCAGACAGCAATGAACACTGAAGCTTTCTTT.